This T cell receptor (beta chain) was identified in a study of regulatory T cells in long-lasting Graves disease (dated by TCRdb to the early 2020s). In the study overall: Persistent Graves' disease was defined as antithyroid drug treatment for over 5 years with persistently positive TSH receptor autoantibodies. Peripheral blood TCR sequencing and RNA sequencing compared persistent Graves' disease patients with newly diagnosed Graves' disease patients. The study took place in China and was registered as a clinical trial. TCR sequencing covered 13 persistent and around 20 newly diagnosed Graves' disease patients, 33 samples in total. On average, persistent Graves' disease patients in the clinical cohort had been on antithyroid drugs for about 10.3 years.

The research as a whole found: Compared with newly diagnosed patients, persistent Graves' disease patients had lower TCR Shannon entropy and fewer highly expanded clones, which suggests clonal expansion. Preferential use of TRBV28, TRBJ1-2 and TRBJ2-5 was observed in persistent disease, whereas TRBV20-1 and TRBJ2-1 were favored in newly diagnosed disease. Only the TCR beta chain was sequenced and analyzed. The study examined only peripheral blood because the primary lesion, thyroid tissue, could not be accessed. Patients with persistent disease shared more public clonotypes (about 2,500) than newly diagnosed patients did (966). As a limitation, the authors acknowledged that the small sample size may reduce accuracy.

This clonotype was seen ten or more times. The specificity of this receptor is unknown. Nothing much larger sits one base from this clone, and base qualities are not available. Sample time point, as interpreted from the label and publication: persistent/refractory GD, antithyroid drugs over 5 years with positive TRAb. For both TCR sequencing and RNA sequencing, RNA was extracted from PBMCs using TRIzol. Graves' disease was diagnosed according to American Thyroid Association guidelines. The patients came from an endocrinology department in Xi'an, China. Each patient gave 9 to 10 milliliters of peripheral blood, collected in an EDTA anticoagulant tube. Ficoll Paque Plus density gradient separation was used to isolate PBMCs, and no further T cell sorting was performed. An Agilent 2100 Bioanalyzer and agarose gel were used to check RNA quality, and a NanoDrop 2000 was used to measure RNA concentration.

The CDR3 goes from the cysteine to the phenylalanine over 16 residues. The retained sequence is limited to the CDR3, 48 bases, with the frame set at the first base. CDR1 and CDR2 are read off the germline V gene as SGHTA and FQGNSA. V is pared back by 1 base and J by 1 base, with 13 bases lying between the germline termini. Library creation used multiplex PCR. For sequencing, an Illumina HiSeq 4000 was employed. iRepertoire HTBI primers and Arm-PCR amplification of CDR3 regions were used to construct TCR beta libraries. Before sequencing, the PCR products underwent gel purification. The paper's data handling went like this. A total of some 65 TRBV and 14 TRBJ segments were identified across samples and were used for gene usage analysis of CDR3 amino acid clonotypes. COPE and FqMerger were used to merge the filtered high-quality paired reads into contigs. BLAST was used to align contigs to the IMGT TRBV, TRBD and TRBJ reference genes, and CDR3 was defined following IMGT. Any clonotype with a frequency above 0.1% was counted as a highly expanded clone. Shannon entropy was used to measure repertoire diversity, and the Gini coefficient was used to measure V-J evenness. Clonotypes shared by more than one individual were considered public. TCRdb took the public reads, trimmed them with fastp at Q25, ran MiXCR for clone calling and kept in-frame beta chains. For every CDR3 protein sequence, its rows merge into one entry that carries the most common genes and DNA. For this entry, the V and J calls and clone size follow TCRdb and not the study's own pipeline. Across this sample there are approximately 380,000 distinct CDR3 sequences, with less than 25% seen only once. Around 21% of the sample rests with the top ten.

The chain joins TRBV7-2 to TRBJ1-1, with the D segment identity uncertain. The source material was peripheral blood mononuclear cells (PBMCs), sampled when the disease was refractory, from a patient treated with antithyroid drugs. The TCR was taken from a female donor with Graves disease. Read as DNA, the sequence is TGTGCCAGCAGCTTAGTTTTTGGGATCTCGAACACTGAAGCTTTCTTT. The resulting protein is CASSLVFGISNTEAFF.